Sequencing of this T cell receptor (beta chain) was carried out in a study of T cells in localized non-small cell lung cancer (dated by TCRdb to 2019 to 2021). For the wider study: The study examined T cell repertoires in roughly 240 patients with early-stage NSCLC and compared tumors with uninvolved tumor-adjacent lungs. All 240 or so NSCLC patients in the cohort were treatment-naive and had localized lung tumors that were resected. Of the NSCLC patients, roughly 130 were male and approximately 110 were female, and the mean age was approximately 69 years. The study at large found these results: A median of around 50 of the top 100 tumor clones turned up in the paired uninvolved adjacent lung, and around 27 of those clones also ranked among the top 100 of that same adjacent lung. Because the study design was exploratory, TCR variables were selected using unadjusted p-values without false-discovery rate correction. Uninvolved tumor-adjacent lung showed the highest T cell clonality, higher than tumor, which suggests more focused antigenic responses in the uninvolved tumor-adjacent lung. Because multi-region tumor sequencing was not performed, intratumor heterogeneity could not be ruled out. Higher blood T cell density associated with longer overall survival, while higher adjacent-lung clonality associated with shorter survival.

At diagnosis, tumor, uninvolved tumor-adjacent lung and peripheral blood were collected and then preserved as a mix of FFPE and fresh-frozen material. For TCR repertoire profiling, blood samples were analyzed in the form of peripheral blood mononuclear cells. TCR beta CDR3 regions were sequenced from DNA using the immunoSEQ Assay. The authors' pipeline ran thus. T cell density was computed as TCR beta template counts normalized to usable DNA estimated by amplifying housekeeping genes. Richness was estimated using the preseqR package, with extrapolation to 400,000 templates for PBMC samples and to 120,000 templates for tissue samples. Clonality was defined by subtracting Pielou's evenness from one. Differential abundance testing on productive amino-acid clonotypes, with a minimum total count of 5 and an alpha of 0.1, was used to identify tissue-enriched TCRs. The Jaccard Index and the Morisita Overlap Index were used to measure repertoire overlap between compartments. TCR beta CDR3s were clustered by GLIPH together with public tetramer-defined viral CDR3s, and at least three viral sequences plus V-gene enrichment were required for viral motifs. TCRdb's version of the immuneACCESS table is confined to in-frame rearrangements and falls short of the full clone set. An unresolved V gene accounts for under half of the shortfall where checked; the remainder is of unknown origin. The DNA gave D and trimming, while V, J and clone size come from that table. This sample lists tens of thousands of clones; 84% were detected once. The top ten clonotypes cover approximately 12% of the sample.

Remarks on this clone: No cognate antigen has been identified for it. The record has no base qualities; no much larger clone is one base away.

V lost 4 bases and J lost 1 base; the stretch between them is 16 bases long. Based on the germline V gene, the CDR1 and CDR2 sequences are SQVTM and ANQGSEA. The CDR3 contains 15 residues, cysteine and phenylalanine counted. CDR3 DNA is the only sequence kept; it has 45 bases, read in frame from the first base. The clonotype was recovered from a female donor older than 55 with stage I lung adenocarcinoma. The source was peripheral blood, collected before any cancer treatment. The chain is made from TRBV29-1 and TRBJ1-1, and the D gene may be TRBD1, 6 bases matching. The CDR3 sequence is CSVGRDTAPNTEAFF. The sequenced DNA is TGCAGCGTTGGGAGGGACACCGCGCCGAACACTGAAGCTTTCTTT.